Below, 2 T cell receptor beta chains from the same sample are listed, as sequenced in a study of blood T cell repertoires in COVID-19. The repertoire was sequenced with immunoSEQ multiplex PCR; TCRdb's copy has only in-frame clones and lacks some. This sample has roughly 40,000 clones; roughly 90% occur once, and the top ten carry 9% to 13%. The sequencing input was peripheral blood. Receptors originate from a man between 70 and 80 years old with acute or convalescent COVID-19.

This clone has a single count. The rearrangement joins TRBV6-6 to TRBJ2-1; the match to TRBD1 covers 8 bases. V lost 6 bases to trimming and J lost 7 bases; unmatched junction nucleotides: 2. The CDR3 totals 12 residues. Germline CDR1 and CDR2: MNHNY and SVGAGI (reference sequence). CDR3 sequence reads: CASSWTGNEQFF. The CDR3 nucleotides are TGTGCCAGCAGCTGGACAGGGAATGAGCAGTTCTTC.

J is TRBJ2-7 and V is TRBV12-2; the DNA was not compared with TRBD1, the D call given in the table. TRBV12-2 is recorded as a pseudogene. The CDR3 contains 14 residues. As DNA, the CDR3 is TGTGCAAGTCGCTTAAGCAGGATGAGATACGAGCAGTACTTC. This encodes CASRLSRMRYEQYF.